These 5 T cell receptor beta chains were all obtained from the same sample, sequenced in a study of naive and memory T cell subsets. Two oligonucleotides, mixed equimolar, formed the beta constant-region primer covering TRBC1 and TRBC2. The ligated cDNA underwent four PCR rounds using SP2 and nested alpha and beta constant-region primers. TCRdb independently ran MiXCR on the UMI-ligation and nested PCR reads; one entry per CDR3 protein. The sample shows roughly 150,000 distinct CDR3 sequences, approximately 21% of them seen only once. General study findings and limits: Possibly reflecting memory cells re-expressing CD45RA, a few larger clonotypes occurred in naive repertoires, especially CD8.

These receptors have no identified antigens. Sequencing used naive CD8+ T cells from blood. These receptors all stem from a human donor in good health.

This chain joins TRBV6-5 and TRBJ1-1; maybe TRBD1 (6 bases). CDR3 length: 16 residues. CDR1 MNHEY and CDR2 SVGAGI come from the germline V gene. The ends were cut back, 1 base at V and 0 bases at J, with 12 bases in the middle. This CDR3 is CASSYLTDSLNTEAFF. CDR3 nucleotides: TGTGCCAGCAGTTACTTAACGGACAGTCTGAACACTGAAGCTTTCTTT.

This chain connects TRBV27 to TRBJ2-2; 11 bases match TRBD2. The germline CDR1 and CDR2 sequences are MNHEY and SMNVEV (reference sequence). This CDR3 region has 15 residues. V lost 4 bases to trimming and J lost 6 bases; unmatched junction nucleotides: 4. The DNA for the CDR3 is TGTGCCAGCAGTTCGTTAGCGGGAGGGGCCGGGGAGCTGTTTTTT. Its protein is CASSSLAGGAGELFF.

This clonotype was counted a few times. J is TRBJ1-2 and V is TRBV28; D is ambiguous. CDR3 length: 15 residues. V lost 0 bases and J 3 bases, leaving 11 bases between the germline ends. The germline V gene has CDR1 MDHEN and CDR2 SYDVKM. CDR3 coding DNA: TGTGCCAGCAGTTTATGGCAAAACGGACACTATGGCTACACCTTC. Translated: CASSLWQNGHYGYTF.

A few counts support this clonotype. The chain is built from TRBV12-5 and TRBJ1-5; D may be TRBD1 (5 bases). This CDR3 is built from 15 residues. The V gene lost 5 bases and the J gene lost 2 bases, with 13 bases spanning the gap. CDR1 is LGHNT, CDR2 FRNRAP, per germline. In nucleotides, the CDR3 is TGTGCTAGTGGTCCTACCGACAGACGCAATCAGCCCCAGCATTTT. This translates into CASGPTDRRNQPQHF.

This clonotype occurred a few times. This chain uses TRBV5-1 with TRBJ2-7; 7 positions match TRBD1. The V and J ends lost 2 bases and 6 bases, in that order; junction bases with no gene match: 11. The CDR3 covers 15 residues. In germline, CDR1 is SGHRS, CDR2 YFSETQ. The CDR3 DNA follows: TGCGCCAGCAGCTTCGGCAGCAATAGGGGGCTCGAGCAGTACTTC. It yields the protein CASSFGSNRGLEQYF.